This T cell receptor (beta chain) was identified in a study of shared clonotypes between healthy human individuals. This clone was picked up one time. Its antigen is unidentified. Those who donated were healthy HIV-negative adults, with no recent acute infections or vaccinations reported. Study conclusions and caveats: Some naive CD4 clonotypes, roughly 5%, turned up in common across four donors.

Several immunoSEQ 96-well plates shared each subset's DNA, each plate a replicate. The data were produced by immunoSEQ multiplex PCR, yet TCRdb's version contains in-frame clones alone and is incomplete. The sample records a few million clones, about 92% being singletons. This CDR3 has 15 residues. CDR1 is MDHEN and CDR2 is SYDVKM in the germline V gene. Trimming removed 5 bases from V and 4 bases from J, with 15 bases in between. Sequencing was carried out using naive CD4+ T cells from PBMCs. As to subset: CD45RA+ positively selected. This clonotype originated in a man aged 18 to 35 in good health. Some clones in this sample may be carry-over from other donors' samples. The V call is TRBV28, the J call TRBJ1-5, with D possibly matching TRBD1 (5 bases). Written as DNA, the CDR3 is TGTGCCAGCAGTCCTTCAGGGCAAGGTAATCAGCCCCAGCATTTT. This sequence encodes CASSPSGQGNQPQHF.